A single sample gave rise to the 2 T cell receptor beta chains below, sequenced in a study of blood T cell repertoires in COVID-19. The data were produced by immunoSEQ multiplex PCR, yet TCRdb's version contains in-frame clones alone and is incomplete. The data hold 150,000 to 200,000 clones, with around 86% observed a single time. The sample consisted of peripheral blood. These receptor sequences come from a man aged 35 to 55 with active or convalescent COVID-19.

This sequence joins TRBV11-1 and TRBJ2-1; TRBD2 is a possible D gene (5 bases). The CDR3 is 15 residues long. The germline CDR1 and CDR2 sequences are SGHAT and FQDESV (reference sequence). V lost 1 base and J 3 bases, leaving 10 bases between the germline ends. This CDR3 reads CASSLGRTVYNEQFF. The CDR3 DNA sequence: TGTGCCAGCAGCTTAGGGAGGACCGTCTACAATGAGCAGTTCTTC.

The chain carries TRBV19 and TRBJ2-3, with D unclear. The V gene's germline CDR1 is LNHDA and CDR2 SQIVND (reference sequence). V dropped 1 base and J dropped 9 bases, with 14 bases sitting between them. The length of the CDR3 is 14 residues. This chain's CDR3 is CASSIAVVTTTQYF. CDR3 DNA sequence: TGTGCCAGTAGTATAGCGGTGGTGACAACGACGCAGTATTTT. The variable domain in full, with the rest retrieved from reference TRBV19 and TRBJ2-3, is DGGITQSPKYLFRKEGQNVTLSCEQNLNHDAMYWYRQDPGQGLRLIYYSQIVNDFQKGDIAEGYSVSREKKESFPLTVTSAQKNPTAFYLCASSIAVVTTTQYFGPGTRLTVL.